This T cell receptor (beta chain) was sequenced in a study of blood T cell repertoires in COVID-19. Overall study context: The United States, Italy and Spain provided the acute and convalescent COVID-19 samples. PBMCs, B-cell-depleted T cells, or T cells were the source of the cDNA or gDNA that made up the material.

Original data processing: Amplification from reference gene primers served as the basis for estimated nucleated cell counts. Profiled with immunoSEQ multiplex PCR; TCRdb holds only in-frame clones, not every one. The V and J calls and the clone size are those of that table, but D and trimming were determined from the DNA. Of approximately 46,000 clones in the sample, roughly 84% were seen once. The CDR3 runs 17 residues. The V segment lost 4 bases and the J segment 7 bases; nucleotides outside the gene matches: 11. Germline CDR1 and CDR2: LGHNA and YSLEER. This chain connects TRBV4-3 to TRBJ2-2; TRBD1 aligns across 11 bases. This clonotype was obtained from a human donor in a cohort sampled during active COVID-19. Sequencing was done on a sample of peripheral blood. The CDR3 region is CASSPWTGGALGGELFF. CDR3 DNA: TGCGCCAGCAGCCCCTGGACAGGGGGCGCCTTAGGCGGGGAGCTGTTTTTT.